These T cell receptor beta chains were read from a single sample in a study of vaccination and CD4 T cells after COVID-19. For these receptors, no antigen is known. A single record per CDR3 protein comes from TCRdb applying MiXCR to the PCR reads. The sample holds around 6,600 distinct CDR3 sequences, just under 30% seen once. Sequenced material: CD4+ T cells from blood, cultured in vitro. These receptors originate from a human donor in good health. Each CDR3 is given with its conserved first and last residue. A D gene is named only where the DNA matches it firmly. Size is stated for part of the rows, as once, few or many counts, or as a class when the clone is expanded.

DNA: TGTGCCAGCAAGTCTCAGCGGAACTCCTACGAGCAGTACTTC
CDR3: CASKSQRNSYEQYF
D: -
size: -
V: TRBV6-1
J: TRBJ2-7

DNA: TGTGCCACCAGCAGAGATCGATGGGGAAGAGGAGCCAATGAGCAGTTCTTC
CDR3: CATSRDRWGRGANEQFF
D: -
size: -
V: TRBV15
J: TRBJ2-1

DNA: TGTGCCAGTAGTGGCGGACAGGGGGAAAACACCATATATTTT
CDR3: CASSGGQGENTIYF
D: TRBD1
size: few
V: TRBV19
J: TRBJ1-3

DNA: TGTGCCACGGGAGGGGGGCAGGGAATGGAGCCCCAGCATTTT
CDR3: CATGGGQGMEPQHF
D: -
size: -
V: TRBV24-1
J: TRBJ1-5

DNA: TGTGCCAGCAGCTTAAAAACAGGCCATGGCTACACCTTC
CDR3: CASSLKTGHGYTF
D: -
size: -
V: TRBV7-2
J: TRBJ1-2

DNA: TGTGCCAGCAGCTTGGGTTGGGCAGAGGATACGCAGTATTTT
CDR3: CASSLGWAEDTQYF
D: -
size: -
V: TRBV7-3
J: TRBJ2-3

DNA: TGTGCCAGCAGTTACTTGGGGGTCGAGACCCAGTACTTC
CDR3: CASSYLGVETQYF
D: -
size: few
V: TRBV6-5
J: TRBJ2-5

DNA: TGTGCCAGCAGCCCCACGACGACCTACGAGCAGTACTTC
CDR3: CASSPTTTYEQYF
D: -
size: -
V: TRBV12-3/TRBV12-4
J: TRBJ2-7

DNA: TGCGCCAGCAGCTTGGGGTCCCAAGAGACCCAGTACTTC
CDR3: CASSLGSQETQYF
D: -
size: -
V: TRBV5-1
J: TRBJ2-5

DNA: TGTGCCAGCAGTGAATTTCAAGAGACCCAGTACTTC
CDR3: CASSEFQETQYF
D: -
size: few
V: TRBV6-1
J: TRBJ2-5

DNA: TGTGCCAGCAGTGAATTCACTGGAATACCTATTAACTATGGCTACACCTTC
CDR3: CASSEFTGIPINYGYTF
D: -
size: -
V: TRBV6-1
J: TRBJ1-2

DNA: TGTGCCAGTACCCCGACCGGGACAGGGGGCGAGATATATGGCTACACCTTC
CDR3: CASTPTGTGGEIYGYTF
D: TRBD1
size: -
V: TRBV19
J: TRBJ1-2

DNA: TGTGCCAGCAGTGCCAGGGAGGCGGGTTCCCATCAGCCCCAGCATTTT
CDR3: CASSAREAGSHQPQHF
D: -
size: medium-sized
V: TRBV6-1
J: TRBJ1-5

DNA: TGTGCCAGCAGAAGGACAGGCTCTGGAAACACCATATATTTT
CDR3: CASRRTGSGNTIYF
D: TRBD1
size: -
V: TRBV28
J: TRBJ1-3

DNA: TGTGCCCATACGGACACGAACACCGGGGAGCTGTTTTTT
CDR3: CAHTDTNTGELFF
D: -
size: -
V: TRBV7-8
J: TRBJ2-2

DNA: TGTGCCAGCAGTTACGACGGGCAAAACACAGATACGCAGTATTTT
CDR3: CASSYDGQNTDTQYF
D: -
size: few
V: TRBV6-5
J: TRBJ2-3

DNA: TGCAGTGCTTTCCCCTACCAGGGGAGGCTTGGCTACACCTTC
CDR3: CSAFPYQGRLGYTF
D: -
size: -
V: TRBV20-1
J: TRBJ1-2

DNA: TGTGCCAGCAGCAGGGACAGAAGACCGAGTGGCACTGAAGCTTTCTTT
CDR3: CASSRDRRPSGTEAFF
D: TRBD1
size: -
V: TRBV5-6
J: TRBJ1-1

DNA: TGCGCCAGCAGCTTGAGTCGACTAGCGGGGTTGAAGGTTCTTATAACTGAGCAGTTCTTC
CDR3: CASSLSRLAGLKVLITEQFF
D: TRBD2
size: few
V: TRBV5-1
J: TRBJ2-1

DNA: TGCGCCAGCAGCTTGGATGGTAGCCCCTACGAGCAGTACTTC
CDR3: CASSLDGSPYEQYF
D: -
size: -
V: TRBV5-1
J: TRBJ2-7

DNA: TGTGCCAGCAGCTACACTAGCACAGATACGCAGTATTTT
CDR3: CASSYTSTDTQYF
D: -
size: -
V: TRBV11-3
J: TRBJ2-3

DNA: TGTGCCAGCAGCCCGACAGGGCCGACCACTGATACGCAGTATTTT
CDR3: CASSPTGPTTDTQYF
D: TRBD1
size: few
V: TRBV11-1
J: TRBJ2-3

DNA: TGTGCCTCGAAGGGGGGAGTAACCTACAATGAGCAGTTCTTC
CDR3: CASKGGVTYNEQFF
D: -
size: -
V: TRBV2
J: TRBJ2-1

DNA: TGTGCCAGCACCACGGTCGCCTATGGCTACACCTTC
CDR3: CASTTVAYGYTF
D: -
size: few
V: TRBV7-3
J: TRBJ1-2

DNA: TGTGCCAGTATAGGCGGCAACTATGGCTACACCTTC
CDR3: CASIGGNYGYTF
D: -
size: -
V: TRBV19
J: TRBJ1-2

DNA: TGTGCCAGCAGTCCCAGCACCGGGAGCACCGATAGCAATCAGCCCCAGCATTTT
CDR3: CASSPSTGSTDSNQPQHF
D: -
size: -
V: TRBV6-2/TRBV6-3
J: TRBJ1-5

DNA: TGTGCCAGCAGTGCTTCAAATTCACCCCTCCACTTT
CDR3: CASSASNSPLHF
D: -
size: few
V: TRBV6-1
J: TRBJ1-6

DNA: TGCGCCAGCAGTGTGGGACAGGCCCTCGCCACTGAAGCTTTCTTT
CDR3: CASSVGQALATEAFF
D: TRBD1
size: few
V: TRBV10-2
J: TRBJ1-1

DNA: TGTGCCAGCAGTTTATCCGGAAGGACCGTGGATGCCTATGGCTACACCTTC
CDR3: CASSLSGRTVDAYGYTF
D: -
size: few
V: TRBV27
J: TRBJ1-2

DNA: TGTGCCAGTAGTATGGGTGCGGGGGGGAAGGCAGATACGCAGTATTTT
CDR3: CASSMGAGGKADTQYF
D: TRBD2
size: few
V: TRBV19
J: TRBJ2-3

DNA: TGTGCCAGTAAGGGGCTGGCCTCCTATTATGGCTACACCTTC
CDR3: CASKGLASYYGYTF
D: -
size: -
V: TRBV19
J: TRBJ1-2

DNA: TGTGCCAGCTCACCACCCGACAGGGCCCGAGAGACCTTC
CDR3: CASSPPDRARETF
D: TRBD1
size: -
V: TRBV18
J: TRBJ1-2

DNA: TGTGCCTGGACACGGGGTGTTAACTATGGCTACACCTTC
CDR3: CAWTRGVNYGYTF
D: -
size: few
V: TRBV30
J: TRBJ1-2

DNA: TGCGCCAGCAGCCCCCTCGAGGACAGGGGTGAGGGGCAGCCCCAGCATTTT
CDR3: CASSPLEDRGEGQPQHF
D: TRBD1
size: -
V: TRBV4-1
J: TRBJ1-5

DNA: TGTGCCAGCAGCTGGCGGGGCGCAGATACGCAGTATTTT
CDR3: CASSWRGADTQYF
D: -
size: -
V: TRBV7-9
J: TRBJ2-3

DNA: TGCAGTGCTAGCGGACCAGGGGTGAGCACAGATACGCAGTATTTT
CDR3: CSASGPGVSTDTQYF
D: -
size: few
V: TRBV20-1
J: TRBJ2-3

DNA: TGTGCCAGCAGCAGAAGGGCCCAGCATTTT
CDR3: CASSRRAQHF
D: -
size: few
V: TRBV21-1
J: TRBJ1-5

DNA: TGTGCCAGCAGTTACCCGGGACAGAACTATGGCTACACCTTC
CDR3: CASSYPGQNYGYTF
D: TRBD1
size: -
V: TRBV6-5
J: TRBJ1-2

DNA: TGTGCCAGCAGGGTAGGGACAGAAAATCAGCCCCAGCATTTT
CDR3: CASRVGTENQPQHF
D: TRBD1
size: -
V: TRBV12-3/TRBV12-4
J: TRBJ1-5

DNA: TGTGCCATTCCGGGACAGGGGATAGGTGAGCAGTTCTTC
CDR3: CAIPGQGIGEQFF
D: TRBD1
size: once
V: TRBV10-3
J: TRBJ2-1

DNA: TGTGCCAGCAGCTTGGGGGCTGAAGCTTTCTTT
CDR3: CASSLGAEAFF
D: -
size: -
V: TRBV11-2
J: TRBJ1-1

DNA: TGCAGTGCCCCCGCCTCTGGGGCCAACGTCCTGACTTTC
CDR3: CSAPASGANVLTF
D: -
size: few
V: TRBV20-1
J: TRBJ2-6

DNA: TGCAGTGCTAGAGATCCCAGTTTTAATTCACCCCTCCACTTT
CDR3: CSARDPSFNSPLHF
D: -
size: -
V: TRBV20-1
J: TRBJ1-6

DNA: TGTGCCAGCAGCCCGATGGCGGGGTATGGCTACACCTTC
CDR3: CASSPMAGYGYTF
D: -
size: few
V: TRBV7-9
J: TRBJ1-2

DNA: TGTGCCAGCAGCGGCCACAGAACCTTCTACGAGCAGTACTTC
CDR3: CASSGHRTFYEQYF
D: -
size: -
V: TRBV6-1
J: TRBJ2-7

DNA: TGCAGCGTTGAAGGGAAGAGTTTAGTTGAAGCTTTCTTT
CDR3: CSVEGKSLVEAFF
D: -
size: -
V: TRBV29-1
J: TRBJ1-1

DNA: TGTGCCAGCAGTGAGTCTGGGGGGCAGGAGACCCAGTACTTC
CDR3: CASSESGGQETQYF
D: -
size: -
V: TRBV6-1
J: TRBJ2-5

DNA: TGTGCCAGTAGTATACTGGGAGGCGGGGCTGAAGCTTTCTTT
CDR3: CASSILGGGAEAFF
D: -
size: -
V: TRBV19
J: TRBJ1-1

DNA: TGCAGCGTAGACAGGGGAGGCGATGAGCAGTTCTTC
CDR3: CSVDRGGDEQFF
D: TRBD1
size: -
V: TRBV20-1
J: TRBJ2-1

DNA: TGTGCCAGCAGTGAAGGGCGGGAGGAAAATGGCTACACCTTC
CDR3: CASSEGREENGYTF
D: -
size: few
V: TRBV25-1
J: TRBJ1-2

DNA: TGTGCCTGGACCCCGGGAGGGGGCGGTGGCTATGGCTACACCTTC
CDR3: CAWTPGGGGGYGYTF
D: TRBD1
size: -
V: TRBV30
J: TRBJ1-2

DNA: TGTGCCAGCAGTGGGACACAGGGGGACTATGGCTACACCTTC
CDR3: CASSGTQGDYGYTF
D: TRBD1
size: medium-sized
V: TRBV6-1
J: TRBJ1-2

DNA: TGTGCCAGCAGAAGTTCCGGGGACAGGGAAGCTTTCTTT
CDR3: CASRSSGDREAFF
D: TRBD1
size: -
V: TRBV27
J: TRBJ1-1

DNA: TGTGCCAGCAGTTTAAACGACGAGCAGTACTTC
CDR3: CASSLNDEQYF
D: -
size: hyperexpanded
V: TRBV28
J: TRBJ2-7